The clone carrying this T cell receptor (beta chain) appeared a few times. Its antigen remains unidentified. The data were obtained in a study of blood T cells in healthy people across ages. Points from the study as a whole: Both higher diversity and more naive CD4+ cells marked long-lived donors when set against aged donors.

Together with a sample-barcoded 5' primer, a J-beta primer mix was included in a second PCR lasting roughly 7 to 11 cycles. TCRdb itself ran the 5' RACE reads through MiXCR, one entry per CDR3 protein. Of roughly 1.5 million distinct CDR3 sequences listed, about 42% are singletons. CDR1 and CDR2 from the germline V gene are SGHVS and FQNEAQ. Trimming cost V 6 bases and J 2 bases, with 17 bases left between them. There are 15 residues in the CDR3. The material sequenced was blood. This chain uses TRBV7-8 with TRBJ2-7; D is perhaps TRBD2 (6 bases). The receptor was derived from a woman aged 18-29 years in good health. CDR3 in amino acids: CASSSLLADTYEQYF. CDR3 DNA sequence: TGTGCCAGCAGTTCATTACTAGCTGACACCTACGAGCAGTACTTC. The full variable domain, rest sourced from reference TRBV7-8 and TRBJ2-7, is GAGVSQSPRYKVAKRGQDVALRCDPISGHVSLFWYQQALGQGPEFLTYFQNEAQLDKSGLPSDRFFAERPEGSVSTLKIQRTQQEDSAVYLCASSSLLADTYEQYFGPGTRLTVT.